This T cell receptor (beta chain) was identified during a study of blood T cells in healthy people across ages. Sample-barcoded 5' priming and a J-beta primer mix drove a second PCR of about 6 to 11 cycles. Researchers report that a template-switch adaptor with 12 random nucleotides tagged each cDNA molecule. A single record per CDR3 protein comes from TCRdb applying MiXCR to the 5' RACE reads. The table includes about 1.4 million distinct CDR3 sequences, approximately 59% detected once. From germline, CDR1 is DFQATT and CDR2 SNEGSKA (reference sequence). V lost 5 bases and J lost 0; bases outside the gene matches: 11. CDR3 size: 17 residues.

The material sequenced was blood. This clonotype was obtained from a young man in good health. This chain links TRBV20-1 with TRBJ2-7, with 12 bases lining up with TRBD1. CDR3 residues: CSARGQGASYPSYEQYF. In nucleotides, the CDR3 is TGCAGTGCTCGGGGACAGGGGGCGTCTTATCCCTCCTACGAGCAGTACTTC.